Detailed here is one T cell receptor beta chain. This entry is derived from a study of blood T cell repertoires in COVID-19. Study summary: COVID-19 samples from acute and convalescent phases originated in the United States, Italy and Spain. The cDNA or gDNA used as material had been derived from T cells, B-cell-depleted T cells, or PBMCs.

In the authors' workflow: Quantification of nucleated cells was approximated via reference gene primer amplification. Using immunoSEQ multiplex PCR, the repertoire was profiled, and TCRdb retains in-frame clones only, with some absent. Clone size and V and J calls were adopted from that table, with D and trimming inferred from the DNA. The data contain some 49,000 clones, 75% to 90% of them singletons. CDR1 and CDR2 from the germline V gene are SGHNT and YYREEE (reference sequence). The CDR3 covers 14 residues. J was trimmed by 8 bases and V by 5 bases; bases with no gene match: 12. The sequence derives from a human donor in a cohort sampled during active COVID-19. The chain joins TRBV5-4 to TRBJ1-2; 7 bases agree with TRBD1. Sequenced input: peripheral blood. Here the CDR3 reads CASRGAGTENGYTF. CDR3 coding DNA: TGTGCCAGCAGGGGCGCCGGGACAGAAAACGGCTACACCTTC.